The 32 T cell receptor beta chains below come from one sample, sequenced in a study of beta chain features in type 1 diabetes. Expressed TCRB transcripts were sequenced because the entire RNA isolate underwent reverse transcription. Here immunoSEQ multiplex PCR was the method, and the copy in TCRdb shows in-frame clones only, minus some. Of more than 350,000 clones listed, roughly 11% were seen once; the top ten hold roughly 0.046%. What was sequenced was naive CD4+ T cells from blood. The receptor source for this set is a young woman in good health.

This clone was found a few times. CDR3 sequence (DNA): TGCGCCAGCAGCTTGGTATATCGGCAGCCCCAGCATTTT. Translated: CASSLVYRQPQHF. The gene calls are TRBV5-1 and TRBJ1-5; no reliable D call. The CDR3 is 13 amino acids. Germline V lookup: CDR1 SGHRS, CDR2 YFSETQ. Trimming removed 0 bases from V and 7 bases from J, with 8 bases in between. Variable domain in full (rest from reference TRBV5-1 and TRBJ1-5): KAGVTQTPRYLIKTRGQQVTLSCSPISGHRSVSWYQQTPGQGLQFLFEYFSETQRNKGNFPGRFSGRQFSNSRSEMNVSTLELGDSALYLCASSLVYRQPQHFGDGTRLSIL.

The genes are TRBV25-1 and TRBJ2-5, with 11 bases aligning to TRBD2. CDR1 and CDR2 (germline): MGHDK, SYGVNS. With V trimmed by 8 bases and J by 1 base, 3 bases remained unmatched. The CDR3 length is 14 residues. The CDR3, as DNA: TGTGCCAGCGGGACTAGCGGAGCCCAAGAGACCCAGTACTTC. It codes for CASGTSGAQETQYF.

This sequence joins TRBV11-2 and TRBJ2-1; possible D gene TRBD2, 5 bases. This CDR3 region has 16 residues. Trimming took off 4 bases at V and 5 bases at J, with 18 bases between the two ends. Looked up from germline, CDR1 is SGHAT and CDR2 is FQNNGV. The CDR3 nucleotides read TGTGCCAGCAGCTCCTACCGGGGTTCTAGAAACAATGAGCAGTTCTTC. Translated, it gives CASSSYRGSRNNEQFF.

The chain combines TRBV23-1 with TRBJ1-5; no clear D gene. TRBV23-1 is labeled an ORF, and its function is uncertain. The V and J ends lost 6 bases and 16 bases respectively, with 19 bases between them. CDR3 length equals 12 residues. The CDR3 DNA is TGCGCCAGCAGCAGTCAGAACCGGCACCCCCATTTT. Protein: CASSSQNRHPHF.

There are a few counts of this clone. The same CDR3 also results from other DNA sequences found in this sample. This chain links TRBV2 with TRBJ1-1; TRBD1 is a possible D gene (5 bases). V was trimmed by 5 bases and J by 2 bases, leaving 9 bases between them. The CDR3 is 13 residues long. Per germline, CDR1 SNHLY and CDR2 FYNNEI. CDR3 sequence (DNA): TGTGCCAGCAGTCCGGGGCCCAACACTGAAGCTTTCTTT. Translation gives CASSPGPNTEAFF.

This clone was picked up a small number of times. CDR3 coding DNA: TGTGCCAGCAGCGTCACAGGACAGCCCCTCGGGTATGGCTACACCTTC. Amino acids: CASSVTGQPLGYGYTF. The V and J genes are TRBV9 and TRBJ1-2, with a tentative D call TRBD1 (6 bases). V was cut by 2 bases and J by 5 bases, with 19 bases left in between. This CDR3 comprises 16 residues. CDR1 is SGDLS and CDR2 is YYNGEE in the germline V gene. The variable domain in full, with the rest retrieved from reference TRBV9 and TRBJ1-2, is DSGVTQTPKHLITATGQRVTLRCSPRSGDLSVYWYQQSLDQGLQFLIQYYNGEERAKGNILERFSAQQFPDLHSELNLSSLELGDSALYFCASSVTGQPLGYGYTFGSGTRLTVV.

The rearrangement joins TRBV14 to TRBJ1-2, with D hard to call. The CDR3 contains 12 residues. In germline, CDR1 is SGHDN, CDR2 FVKESK. Trimming left V 1 base short and J 9 bases short, with 9 bases between. CDR3 nucleotides: TGTGCCAGCAGCCAAGTCGGGTTGAGCTACACCTTC. Residues: CASSQVGLSYTF.

Worth noting for this clone: One junction end does not reproduce the germline sequence, and a read error may be involved. The chain joins TRBV19 to TRBJ1-5; 11 bases are shared with TRBD1. Germline CDR1 reads LNHDA; CDR2 reads SQIVND (reference sequence). The CDR3 runs to 15 residues. The CDR3 DNA reads as TGTGCCAGTAGTGGCCGGACAGGGGGCAAGCAGCCCCAGCATTTT. Protein: CASSGRTGGKQPQHF.

This clone showed up just a few times. This chain connects TRBV5-4 to TRBJ2-3; a possible D gene is TRBD1 (5 bases). V lost 4 bases and J lost 1, with 13 bases in between. The length of the CDR3 is 15 residues. Germline V gene lookup returns CDR1 SGHNT and CDR2 YYREEE (reference sequence). As DNA, the CDR3 is TGTGCCAGCAGCACCAGGGTAGATGGCACAGATACGCAGTATTTT. Translated: CASSTRVDGTDTQYF.

This clone occurred a few times. The chain couples TRBV25-1 to TRBJ2-2, with D possibly TRBD1 on 6 matching bases. CDR1 is MGHDK and CDR2 is SYGVNS in the germline V gene. This CDR3 is 15 amino acids long. Trimming shortened V by 6 bases and J by 8 bases, and 19 bases separated the two germline ends. This CDR3 reads CASRDEQGMTGELFF. The CDR3 coding sequence is TGTGCCAGCAGGGACGAACAGGGAATGACAGGGGAGCTGTTTTTT.

This clone came up a few times. The genes are TRBV4-3 and TRBJ2-5; the D call may be TRBD1 or TRBD2 (5 bases each). This CDR3 spans 15 amino acids. From germline, CDR1 is LGHNA and CDR2 YSLEER. Trimming stripped 0 bases from V and 5 bases from J, with 13 bases between. The CDR3 DNA is TGCGCCAGCAGCCAAGAAAGTCGGGGCACGGAGACCCAGTACTTC. Encoded protein: CASSQESRGTETQYF.

The chain carries TRBV5-4 and TRBJ1-2; D is undetermined. This CDR3 contains 14 residues. Germline V gene data show CDR1 as SGHNT and CDR2 as YYREEE (reference sequence). Trimming stripped 4 bases from V and 4 bases from J, with 14 bases between. The CDR3 is CASSRARTFYGYTF. The CDR3 bases are TGTGCCAGCAGCCGCGCGAGGACCTTCTATGGCTACACCTTC.

V and J are TRBV18 and TRBJ2-3; 10 bases are shared with TRBD1. This CDR3 is built from 14 residues. V was pared by 4 bases and J by 6 bases, with 4 bases of the junction left unmatched. CDR1 and CDR2 from the germline V gene are KGHSH and LQKENI. CDR3 protein: CASSRGQGVDTQYF. The CDR3 coding sequence is TGTGCCAGCTCACGCGGACAGGGGGTGGATACGCAGTATTTT.

V is TRBV7-3 and J is TRBJ2-7; D unclear. This CDR3 is 15 amino acids long. The germline V gene has CDR1 SGHTA and CDR2 FQGTGA. The V gene lost 3 bases and the J gene lost 5 bases, with 17 bases spanning the gap. The CDR3 sequence: CASSLLVAPYDEQYF. CDR3 sequence (DNA): TGTGCCAGCAGCTTGCTGGTTGCCCCCTACGACGAGCAGTACTTC.

In its sample, this clone was seen a few times. V is TRBV20-1 and J is TRBJ1-4; D ambiguous. The germline V and J ends were trimmed by 6 bases and 8 bases, with 7 bases remaining between them. CDR1 and CDR2 from the germline V gene are DFQATT and SNEGSKA (reference sequence). This CDR3 has 10 residues. DNA of the CDR3: TGCAGTGCCGCCCGCGAAAAACTGTTTTTT. It yields the protein CSAAREKLFF.

This clone was seen a handful of times. The chain employs TRBV19 and TRBJ2-3; perhaps TRBD1 as D (6 bases). CDR3 length: 14 amino acids. In germline, CDR1 is LNHDA, CDR2 SQIVND (reference sequence). V was cut by 6 bases and J by 1 base, with 11 bases left in between. The CDR3: CASSLRTGTDTQYF. As DNA, the CDR3 is TGTGCCAGTAGCCTTCGGACAGGCACAGATACGCAGTATTTT.

There are a few counts of this clone. The rearrangement links TRBV28 to TRBJ1-3; weak D call: TRBD1 (6 bases). CDR3 size: 15 residues. Trimming left V 5 bases short and J 2 bases short, with 13 bases between. Germline V gene sequence: CDR1 MDHEN, CDR2 SYDVKM. In nucleotides, the CDR3 is TGTGCCAGCAGTACCCCGAGGACAGCTGGAAACACCATATATTTT. Residues: CASSTPRTAGNTIYF.

The chain uses TRBV7-8 and TRBJ2-5; 8 bases align to TRBD1. Germline CDR1 reads SGHVS; CDR2 reads FQNEAQ. J was trimmed by 4 bases and V by 5 bases; bases with no gene match: 12. The CDR3 length is 16 residues. The CDR3 sequence: CASSSYGQGGGETQYF. Written as DNA, the CDR3 is TGTGCCAGCAGCAGTTACGGACAGGGCGGAGGAGAGACCCAGTACTTC.

The chain links TRBV7-3 to TRBJ2-1; D not certain. V lost 1 base to trimming and J lost 8 bases, with 15 bases between them. Germline V gene data show CDR1 as SGHTA and CDR2 as FQGTGA. CDR3 length: 15 amino acids. The CDR3 nucleotides read TGTGCCAGCAGCTTAAGGGCAGCAACCTGGGATGAGCAGTTCTTC. Translating it yields CASSLRAATWDEQFF.

This clone showed up just a few times. This chain uses TRBV28 with TRBJ1-2; weak D call: TRBD1 (5 bases). The CDR3 runs 15 residues. The germline V gene encodes CDR1 MDHEN and CDR2 SYDVKM. Deletions cut 8 bases from V and 4 bases from J, with 20 bases between. DNA for the CDR3: TGTGCCAGCGAAAGGGGCGCAGCCGGTAGCTATGGCTACACCTTC. The encoded protein is CASERGAAGSYGYTF.

This chain links TRBV28 with TRBJ2-7; 13 bases match TRBD2. With 5 bases clipped from V and 3 bases from J, the junction kept 4 bases outside the gene matches. CDR1 and CDR2 (germline): MDHEN, SYDVKM. The CDR3 covers 15 residues. CDR3: CASSRRTSGSYEQYF. The CDR3 DNA follows: TGTGCCAGCAGTCGGAGGACTAGCGGGAGCTACGAGCAGTACTTC.

The rearrangement links TRBV18 to TRBJ2-5, with D unresolved. Germline V CDR1 and CDR2: KGHSH, LQKENI. V dropped 6 bases and J dropped 5 bases, with 16 bases sitting between them. This CDR3 region has 14 residues. CDR3 in DNA: TGTGCCAGCTCCCTGACACCTACGCGGGAGACCCAGTACTTC. Translated: CASSLTPTRETQYF.

On this clone: The same CDR3 arises from other DNA sequences in this sample as well. The chain joins TRBV7-9 to TRBJ2-7; D is unresolved. CDR3 length: 13 residues. Germline CDR1 reads SEHNR; CDR2 reads FQNEAQ (reference sequence). Trimming cost V 0 bases and J 3 bases, with 6 bases left between them. The CDR3 DNA reads as TGTGCCAGCAGCTTAGCCGGCAGCTACGAGCAGTACTTC. Amino acids: CASSLAGSYEQYF.

This clone was observed a few times. V is TRBV20-1 and J is TRBJ2-7, with no clear D. CDR1 DFQATT and CDR2 SNEGSKA come from the germline V gene (reference sequence). The V end was cut by 3 bases, the J end by 6 bases, with 9 bases between. The CDR3 length is 11 residues. This CDR3 is CSARTAGEQYF. CDR3 nucleotide sequence: TGCAGTGCTAGGACGGCCGGCGAGCAGTACTTC.

The chain is built from TRBV14 and TRBJ2-1; the D is unclear. Germline lookup yields CDR1 SGHDN and CDR2 FVKESK. This CDR3 contains 11 residues. Trimming shortened V by 3 bases and J by 8 bases, and 5 bases separated the two germline ends. CDR3 in amino acids: CASSQVDEQFF. CDR3 coding DNA: TGTGCCAGCAGCCAGGTCGATGAGCAGTTCTTC. The whole variable domain, remainder taken from reference TRBV14 and TRBJ2-1, is EAGVTQFPSHSVIEKGQTVTLRCDPISGHDNLYWYRRVMGKEIKFLLHFVKESKQDESGMPNNRFLAERTGGTYSTLKVQPAELEDSGVYFCASSQVDEQFFGPGTRLTVL.

This clone was counted between two and nine times. The rearrangement uses TRBV9 and TRBJ2-3, with D uncertain. This CDR3 contains 13 residues. Trimming cost V 3 bases and J 8 bases, with 13 bases left between them. Germline CDR1 and CDR2: SGDLS and YYNGEE. CDR3 DNA sequence: TGTGCCAGCAGCGCCCCCCTCTACGGTACGCAGTATTTT. It translates to CASSAPLYGTQYF.

This clone has only a few counts. This chain joins TRBV7-3 and TRBJ2-3; the D is unclear. Trimming shortened V by 0 bases and J by 7 bases, and 5 bases separated the two germline ends. This CDR3 comprises 12 residues. In germline, CDR1 is SGHTA, CDR2 FQGTGA. The CDR3 DNA follows: TGTGCCAGCAGCTTAACTCTATATACGCAGTATTTT. Translating gives CASSLTLYTQYF.

The V gene is TRBV19, the J gene TRBJ2-7; D might be TRBD1 (6 bases). The V gene lost 3 bases and the J gene lost 9 bases, with 21 bases spanning the gap. The CDR3 consists of 15 residues. Germline V gene sequence: CDR1 LNHDA, CDR2 SQIVND (reference sequence). CDR3 amino acids: CASSIPPPGVTRQYF. The CDR3 DNA follows: TGTGCCAGTAGTATCCCCCCGCCAGGGGTAACGCGGCAGTACTTC.

The genes are TRBV7-3 and TRBJ2-1; 8 positions match TRBD2. The CDR3 extends over 15 amino acids. Germline loops: CDR1 SGHTA, CDR2 FQGTGA. The junction had 9 bases not matched to a gene; V was cut back by 5 bases and J by 6 bases. The CDR3, as DNA: TGTGCCAGCAGCCTCACTAGCGGAGTAGTCAATGAGCAGTTCTTC. This gives the protein CASSLTSGVVNEQFF.

This clone was counted only a few times. The gene calls are TRBV7-3 and TRBJ2-7, with 9 bases lining up with TRBD1. The V segment lost 4 bases and the J segment 0 bases; nucleotides outside the gene matches: 4. This CDR3 has 15 amino acids. Per the germline V gene, CDR1 is SGHTA and CDR2 is FQGTGA. The CDR3 spells CASSSPDRGSYEQYF. CDR3 coding DNA: TGTGCCAGCAGCTCCCCGGACAGGGGCTCCTACGAGCAGTACTTC.

This sequence joins TRBV5-1 and TRBJ2-5; 8 bases match TRBD2. This CDR3 spans 14 amino acids. With 4 bases clipped from V and 5 bases from J, the junction kept 7 bases outside the gene matches. Germline CDR1 is SGHRS and CDR2 is YFSETQ. The CDR3 reads CASSRRAGVETQYF. In DNA, the CDR3 is TGCGCCAGCAGCCGGAGAGCGGGGGTCGAGACCCAGTACTTC.

The genes are TRBV2 and TRBJ2-2, with D unclear. V lost 7 bases to trimming and J lost 7 bases, with 10 bases between them. Germline V gene lookup returns CDR1 SNHLY and CDR2 FYNNEI. This CDR3 region has 12 residues. In nucleotides, the CDR3 is TGTGCCAGCACACGGAATGTCGGGGAGCTGTTTTTT. It encodes CASTRNVGELFF.